Following are 30 T cell receptor beta chains from one sample sequenced in a study of blood T cell repertoires in COVID-19. Here immunoSEQ multiplex PCR was the method, and the copy in TCRdb shows in-frame clones only, minus some. The table lists about 230,000 clones, roughly 81% of them singletons. What was sequenced was peripheral blood. These receptors all stem from a man aged 35 to 55 with acute or convalescent COVID-19.

The CDR3 reads CAWSDGGTEAFF. The CDR3 DNA sequence: TGTGCCTGGAGTGATGGAGGGACTGAAGCTTTCTTT. The chain couples TRBV30 to TRBJ1-1; D is unclear. This CDR3 spans 12 amino acids. In germline, CDR1 is GTSNPN, CDR2 SVGIG (reference sequence). The V end was cut by 1 base, the J end by 5 bases, with 8 bases between. The variable domain in full, with the rest retrieved from reference TRBV30 and TRBJ1-1, is SQTIHQWPATLVQPVGSPLSLECTVEGTSNPNLYWYRQAAGRGLQLLFYSVGIGQISSEVPQNLSASRPQDRQFILSSKKLLLSDSGFYLCAWSDGGTEAFFGQGTRLTVV.

The chain couples TRBV7-3 to TRBJ2-3; D is perhaps TRBD1 (6 bases). This CDR3 has 14 residues. V dropped 4 bases and J dropped 1 base, with 9 bases sitting between them. Germline V gene sequence: CDR1 SGHTA, CDR2 FQGTGA. DNA for the CDR3: TGTGCCAGCAGCTCCCGACAGGGCACAGATACGCAGTATTTT. Translating it yields CASSSRQGTDTQYF. Full variable domain (remainder filled in from reference TRBV7-3 and TRBJ2-3): GAGVSQTPSNKVTEKGKYVELRCDPISGHTALYWYRQSLGQGPEFLIYFQGTGAADDSGLPNDRFFAVRPEGSVSTLKIQRTERGDSAVYLCASSSRQGTDTQYFGPGTRLTVL.

The chain recombines TRBV5-4 with TRBJ2-7; 7 positions match TRBD1. V gave up 4 bases and J gave up 0 bases; unmatched junction bases: 4. Germline values: CDR1 SGHNT, CDR2 YYREEE (reference sequence). The CDR3 is 14 amino acids. CDR3: CASSKQGSSYEQYF. The DNA of the CDR3 is TGTGCCAGCAGCAAACAGGGGAGCTCCTACGAGCAGTACTTC.

About this clone itself: Other DNA sequences in this specimen translate into the identical CDR3. The V call is TRBV7-2, the J call TRBJ1-2; 7 bases are a match to TRBD1. Germline assignment: CDR1 SGHTA and CDR2 FQGNSA. J was trimmed by 2 bases and V by 3 bases; bases with no gene match: 0. This CDR3 has 13 residues. CDR3 sequence: CASSLGQNYGYTF. The CDR3 region has the DNA TGTGCCAGCAGCTTGGGACAGAACTATGGCTACACCTTC.

The chain recombines TRBV3-1 (or the pseudogene TRBV3-2) with TRBJ1-2, with D hard to call. Germline CDR1 and CDR2: LGHDT and YNNKEL (reference sequence). This CDR3 is 14 amino acids long. Deletions cut 2 bases from V and 3 bases from J, with 10 bases between. DNA for the CDR3: TGTGCCAGCAGCCAACTGGGAGCGGACTATGGCTACACCTTC. It is translated as CASSQLGADYGYTF.

This clone was seen a single time. The chain recombines TRBV6-6 with TRBJ1-2, with TRBD1 matching over 9 bases. V trimming: 7 bases; J trimming: 8 bases; junction bases outside the gene matches: 8. This CDR3 is 13 amino acids long. CDR1 is MNHNY and CDR2 is SVGAGI in the germline V gene (reference sequence). CDR3 amino acids: CASTQQGAGGYTF. The CDR3 coding sequence is TGTGCCAGCACCCAACAGGGGGCGGGGGGCTACACCTTC.

The chain recombines TRBV5-1 with TRBJ1-6, with TRBD1 matching 9 bases. Germline V gene lookup returns CDR1 SGHRS and CDR2 YFSETQ. Unmatched junction bases numbered 25, after V lost 0 bases and J lost 6 bases. This CDR3 is 23 amino acids long. The CDR3 region is CASSLACGQGIPFGMASNSPLHF. The CDR3 DNA reads as TGCGCCAGCAGCTTGGCATGTGGACAGGGGATCCCTTTTGGGATGGCGAGTAATTCACCCCTCCACTTT.

The chain couples TRBV30 to TRBJ1-2; 10 nucleotides align to TRBD1. With 2 bases clipped from V and 7 bases from J, the junction kept 19 bases outside the gene matches. The V gene's germline CDR1 is GTSNPN and CDR2 SVGIG (reference sequence). The CDR3 is 18 residues long. The CDR3 protein is CAWSPLTTGTGATRGYTF. CDR3 sequence (DNA): TGTGCCTGGAGTCCACTTACGACCGGGACAGGGGCTACGCGTGGCTACACCTTC.

This chain connects TRBV5-1 to TRBJ1-1; no clear D. The CDR3 is 14 amino acids. Germline CDR1 SGHRS, CDR2 YFSETQ. V lost 1 base and J 0 bases, leaving 7 bases between the germline ends. CDR3 nucleotide sequence: TGCGCCAGCAGCTTGTTAGAACTGAACACTGAAGCTTTCTTT. Its protein product is CASSLLELNTEAFF. Using reference TRBV5-1 and TRBJ1-1 for the parts outside the CDR3, the full variable domain is KAGVTQTPRYLIKTRGQQVTLSCSPISGHRSVSWYQQTPGQGLQFLFEYFSETQRNKGNFPGRFSGRQFSNSRSEMNVSTLELGDSALYLCASSLLELNTEAFFGQGTRLTVV.

The rearrangement links TRBV7-3 to TRBJ2-5; D is possibly TRBD2 (6 bases). CDR1 SGHTA and CDR2 FQGTGA come from the germline V gene. The V end lost 5 bases, the J end lost 2 bases, and 15 bases lay between the germline ends. The CDR3 runs 15 residues. Written as DNA, the CDR3 is TGTGCCAGCAGCCCGACGGGGCGGGGACAAGAGACCCAGTACTTC. Translated: CASSPTGRGQETQYF.

Only one count was recorded for this clone. The genes are TRBV10-2 and TRBJ2-5; 8 bases match TRBD1. Losses at the gene ends were 3 bases for V and 4 bases for J; bases not matched to a gene: 1. Per the germline V gene, CDR1 is WSHSY and CDR2 is SAAADI. The CDR3 length is 13 residues. The CDR3 protein is CASSEQGGETQYF. In DNA form, the CDR3 reads TGCGCCAGCAGTGAACAGGGGGGAGAGACCCAGTACTTC.

The gene calls are TRBV27 and TRBJ2-2, with 7 bases identical to TRBD2. CDR3 size: 16 residues. Germline V gives CDR1 MNHEY, CDR2 SMNVEV (reference sequence). Trimming at V came to 0 bases and at J to 4 bases, leaving 5 bases not matched to a gene. Written as DNA, the CDR3 is TGTGCCAGCAGTTTATCCGGCGGGGGAATCACCGGGGAGCTGTTTTTT. Its protein is CASSLSGGGITGELFF.

J is TRBJ1-1 and V is TRBV5-4, with 8 nucleotides matching TRBD1. The CDR3 is 14 amino acids. V gave up 0 bases and J gave up 7 bases; unmatched junction bases: 5. Germline CDR1 SGHNT, CDR2 YYREEE (reference sequence). The chain's CDR3 is CASSLAGGLSEAFF. DNA of the CDR3: TGTGCCAGCAGCTTGGCAGGGGGCTTGAGTGAAGCTTTCTTT.

The J gene is TRBJ1-5, the V gene TRBV6-1; weak D call: TRBD1 (5 bases). CDR3 length: 15 residues. Germline V gives CDR1 MNHNS, CDR2 SASEGT. V was trimmed by 0 bases and J by 6 bases, leaving 12 bases between them. CDR3 coding DNA: TGTGCCAGCAGTGAAGCGGGGTGGGGGGGTCAGCCCCAGCATTTT. It is translated as CASSEAGWGGQPQHF.

This rearrangement joins TRBV18 to TRBJ2-5; D is unclear. The germline V gene encodes CDR1 KGHSH and CDR2 LQKENI. The CDR3 loop spans 14 amino acids. Trimming removed 3 bases at V and 0 bases at J, with 8 bases between. The CDR3 coding sequence is TGTGCCAGCTCACCGGCGGAGAACCAAGAGACCCAGTACTTC. Translation gives CASSPAENQETQYF.

This clone has a handful of counts. CDR3 sequence (DNA): TGTGCCAGCAGAAATTCAGGAAATCAGCCCCAGCATTTT. As protein: CASRNSGNQPQHF. The chain joins TRBV7-2 to TRBJ1-5; no reliable D call. CDR1 and CDR2 (germline): SGHTA, FQGNSA. With 6 bases removed from V and 4 bases from J, the gap between germline ends came to 10 bases. This CDR3 contains 13 residues.

The DNA for the CDR3 is TGTGCCACAGGGGAGGGGGTAATAGATACGCAGTATTTT. Translation gives CATGEGVIDTQYF. This rearrangement joins TRBV10-3 to TRBJ2-3; D is perhaps TRBD2 (7 bases). V was pared by 10 bases and J by 5 bases, with 16 bases between. Germline-derived CDR1 and CDR2 are ENHRY and SYGVKD. The CDR3 length is 13 residues.

CDR3 sequence: CAIAGESNIQYF. CDR3 sequence (DNA): TGTGCCATAGCGGGGGAATCGAACATTCAGTACTTC. The rearrangement links TRBV6-6 to TRBJ2-4, with 9 positions matching TRBD2. Germline V lookup: CDR1 MNHNY, CDR2 SVGAGI (reference sequence). V was pared by 10 bases and J by 7 bases, with 5 bases of the junction left unmatched. CDR3 size: 12 residues.

The chain has TRBV2 and TRBJ2-2; perhaps TRBD1 as D (6 bases). This CDR3 region has 15 residues. V gave up 6 bases and J gave up 0 bases, with 11 bases separating them. The V gene's germline CDR1 is SNHLY and CDR2 FYNNEI. The CDR3 sequence is CASSRDKTNTGELFF. The CDR3 DNA follows: TGTGCCAGCAGCCGGGACAAGACGAACACCGGGGAGCTGTTTTTT. The full variable domain, in which reference TRBV2 and TRBJ2-2 provide the parts outside the CDR3, is EPEVTQTPSHQVTQMGQEVILRCVPISNHLYFYWYRQILGQKVEFLVSFYNNEISEKSEIFDDQFSVERPDGSNFTLKIRSTKLEDSAMYFCASSRDKTNTGELFFGEGSRLTVL.

This chain joins TRBV30 and TRBJ1-3, with D perhaps matching TRBD1 (6 bases). In germline, CDR1 is GTSNPN, CDR2 SVGIG (reference sequence). This CDR3 contains 15 residues. V was clipped by 3 bases and J by 1 base, with 13 bases between them. CDR3 residues: CAWSQTGASGNTIYF. CDR3 DNA: TGTGCCTGGAGCCAGACAGGTGCTTCTGGAAACACCATATATTTT.

The chain carries TRBV5-1 and TRBJ2-2; 9 bases map to TRBD1. This CDR3 region has 16 residues. Germline trimming cut 4 bases from V and 5 bases from J; bases unmatched to any gene: 9. Per the germline V gene, CDR1 is SGHRS and CDR2 is YFSETQ. The CDR3: CASSPGGTGSTGELFF. Written as DNA, the CDR3 is TGCGCCAGCAGCCCTGGAGGGACAGGGTCGACCGGGGAGCTGTTTTTT.

This rearrangement joins TRBV19 to TRBJ1-4; 9 nucleotides line up with TRBD1. The CDR3 totals 14 residues. CDR1 is LNHDA and CDR2 is SQIVND in the germline V gene (reference sequence). The ends lost 6 bases at V and 9 bases at J; junction bases unmatched: 8. CDR3 amino acids: CASSPGQGLQKLFF. CDR3 DNA: TGTGCCAGTAGCCCGGGACAGGGATTGCAAAAACTGTTTTTT.

The rearrangement uses TRBV7-9 and TRBJ2-7, with D maybe TRBD2 (7 bases). The CDR3 sequence is 14 residues long. With 3 bases removed from V and 5 bases from J, the gap between germline ends came to 14 bases. Germline V CDR1 and CDR2: SEHNR, FQNEAQ (reference sequence). CDR3 nucleotide sequence: TGTGCCAGCAGCTTTCCCGGGGGGCTGGACGAGCAGTACTTC. Its translation: CASSFPGGLDEQYF.

As DNA, the CDR3 is TGTGCCAGCAGCGATGGACAGCAGTACTTC. Translating gives CASSDGQQYF. This rearrangement joins TRBV6-6 to TRBJ2-4; D is perhaps TRBD1 (6 bases). The V gene lost 6 bases and the J gene lost 13 bases, with 10 bases spanning the gap. CDR1 is MNHNY, CDR2 SVGAGI, per germline (reference sequence). The CDR3 is 10 residues long.

V gene TRBV5-1 combines with J gene TRBJ2-5; D perhaps matches TRBD1 (5 bases). CDR3 length: 15 residues. The ends were cut back, 0 bases at V and 1 base at J, with 10 bases in the middle. Germline loops: CDR1 SGHRS, CDR2 YFSETQ. CDR3 DNA sequence: TGCGCCAGCAGCTTGGGACAGAGCGCCCAAGAGACCCAGTACTTC. Translation: CASSLGQSAQETQYF.

The chain couples TRBV19 to TRBJ2-1; TRBD1 aligns across 10 bases. The ends lost 4 bases at V and 2 bases at J; junction bases unmatched: 5. The V gene's germline CDR1 is LNHDA and CDR2 SQIVND (reference sequence). The CDR3 spans 16 residues. CDR3 nucleotide sequence: TGTGCCAGTAGTAAGACAGGGGGCGCGCCCTACAATGAGCAGTTCTTC. Its protein product is CASSKTGGAPYNEQFF. The whole variable domain, filled in from reference TRBV19 and TRBJ2-1, reads DGGITQSPKYLFRKEGQNVTLSCEQNLNHDAMYWYRQDPGQGLRLIYYSQIVNDFQKGDIAEGYSVSREKKESFPLTVTSAQKNPTAFYLCASSKTGGAPYNEQFFGPGTRLTVL.

To note about this clone: The same CDR3 is also encoded by other DNA sequences in this sample. The gene calls are TRBV30 and TRBJ2-7, with D possibly being TRBD2 (5 bases). Germline-derived CDR1 and CDR2 are GTSNPN and SVGIG (reference sequence). V lost 2 bases and J lost 4, with 6 bases in between. This CDR3 region has 11 residues. CDR3 in amino acids: CAWSSGYEQYF. CDR3 DNA: TGTGCCTGGAGTTCGGGATACGAGCAGTACTTC.

This chain joins TRBV12-3 or TRBV12-4 and TRBJ2-7, with D maybe TRBD2 (6 bases). The CDR3 contains 13 residues. V was cut by 3 bases and J by 6 bases, with 12 bases left in between. This CDR3 reads CASSFVEGSEQYF. The CDR3 DNA is TGTGCCAGCAGTTTCGTGGAGGGATCCGAGCAGTACTTC.

This clone appeared a single time. Other DNA sequences of this sample code for an identical CDR3. This chain joins TRBV5-1 and TRBJ2-7; a possible D gene is TRBD2 (6 bases). Germline CDR1 reads SGHRS; CDR2 reads YFSETQ. The CDR3 is 14 residues long. Trimming cost V 2 bases and J 3 bases, with 12 bases left between them. The CDR3 loop is CASSLGQGGYEQYF. The CDR3 region has the DNA TGCGCCAGCAGCTTAGGTCAGGGAGGCTACGAGCAGTACTTC.

The CDR3 DNA reads as TGCGCCAGCAGCCAAGAAAGGGACAGGAATGAAAAACTGTTTTTT. The encoded protein is CASSQERDRNEKLFF. The chain employs TRBV4-1 and TRBJ1-4, with TRBD1 matching 8 bases. The CDR3 has 15 residues. The J segment lost 5 bases and the V segment lost 0 bases, leaving 2 bases of the junction unmatched. Germline V gene lookup returns CDR1 MGHRA and CDR2 YSYEKL.